This T cell receptor beta chain appears in the sequencing data of a study of T-cell memory formation after mild COVID-19. The study, taken as a whole, reports: For contracting clones, CD4+ ones sat mainly in CM and EM, CD8+ in EMRA.

This clonotype was seen a handful of times. Its matching antigen is unknown. Looked up from germline, CDR1 is MGHRA and CDR2 is YSYEKL. The CDR3 covers 15 residues. Deletions cut 1 base from V and 1 base from J, with 8 bases between. TCRdb called the 5' RACE reads again in MiXCR, with one record for every CDR3 protein. Of more than 80,000 distinct CDR3 sequences listed, about a sixth are singletons. V and J are TRBV4-1 and TRBJ1-5; D uncertain. The clonotype comes from an adult woman who had mild COVID-19 (a few samples of this study predate the infection). Cell type and time point are not known. The sequencing input was PBMCs or a T cell subset sorted from them (not recorded which). CDR3: CASSQVSGSNQPQHF. In DNA form, the CDR3 reads TGCGCCAGCAGCCAAGTATCCGGGAGCAATCAGCCCCAGCATTTT.